This T cell receptor beta chain was identified in a study of blood T cell repertoires in COVID-19. Study background: Sites in the United States, Italy and Spain provided acute and convalescent COVID-19 samples. From T cells, B-cell-depleted T cells, or PBMCs came the material, which was cDNA or gDNA.

The CDR3 consists of 16 residues. V was pared by 6 bases and J by 0 bases, with 17 bases between. Germline values: CDR1 SEHNR, CDR2 FQNEAQ (reference sequence). Authors' methods: For nucleated cells, counts were estimated from reference gene primer amplification. Measured with immunoSEQ multiplex PCR; TCRdb has only the in-frame clones, and not every one. From that table come the V and J calls and clone size; the DNA was used to work out D and trimming. The sample holds roughly 280,000 clones; roughly nine tenths are singletons and the top ten take over 2%. What was sequenced was peripheral blood. The source of this sequence is a woman between 45 and 65 years old who had recovered from COVID-19. This chain joins TRBV7-9 and TRBJ2-5; D might be TRBD1 (5 bases). CDR3 sequence: CASRDEAGIYQETQYF. CDR3 bases: TGTGCCAGCAGGGATGAGGCAGGGATATACCAAGAGACCCAGTACTTC.